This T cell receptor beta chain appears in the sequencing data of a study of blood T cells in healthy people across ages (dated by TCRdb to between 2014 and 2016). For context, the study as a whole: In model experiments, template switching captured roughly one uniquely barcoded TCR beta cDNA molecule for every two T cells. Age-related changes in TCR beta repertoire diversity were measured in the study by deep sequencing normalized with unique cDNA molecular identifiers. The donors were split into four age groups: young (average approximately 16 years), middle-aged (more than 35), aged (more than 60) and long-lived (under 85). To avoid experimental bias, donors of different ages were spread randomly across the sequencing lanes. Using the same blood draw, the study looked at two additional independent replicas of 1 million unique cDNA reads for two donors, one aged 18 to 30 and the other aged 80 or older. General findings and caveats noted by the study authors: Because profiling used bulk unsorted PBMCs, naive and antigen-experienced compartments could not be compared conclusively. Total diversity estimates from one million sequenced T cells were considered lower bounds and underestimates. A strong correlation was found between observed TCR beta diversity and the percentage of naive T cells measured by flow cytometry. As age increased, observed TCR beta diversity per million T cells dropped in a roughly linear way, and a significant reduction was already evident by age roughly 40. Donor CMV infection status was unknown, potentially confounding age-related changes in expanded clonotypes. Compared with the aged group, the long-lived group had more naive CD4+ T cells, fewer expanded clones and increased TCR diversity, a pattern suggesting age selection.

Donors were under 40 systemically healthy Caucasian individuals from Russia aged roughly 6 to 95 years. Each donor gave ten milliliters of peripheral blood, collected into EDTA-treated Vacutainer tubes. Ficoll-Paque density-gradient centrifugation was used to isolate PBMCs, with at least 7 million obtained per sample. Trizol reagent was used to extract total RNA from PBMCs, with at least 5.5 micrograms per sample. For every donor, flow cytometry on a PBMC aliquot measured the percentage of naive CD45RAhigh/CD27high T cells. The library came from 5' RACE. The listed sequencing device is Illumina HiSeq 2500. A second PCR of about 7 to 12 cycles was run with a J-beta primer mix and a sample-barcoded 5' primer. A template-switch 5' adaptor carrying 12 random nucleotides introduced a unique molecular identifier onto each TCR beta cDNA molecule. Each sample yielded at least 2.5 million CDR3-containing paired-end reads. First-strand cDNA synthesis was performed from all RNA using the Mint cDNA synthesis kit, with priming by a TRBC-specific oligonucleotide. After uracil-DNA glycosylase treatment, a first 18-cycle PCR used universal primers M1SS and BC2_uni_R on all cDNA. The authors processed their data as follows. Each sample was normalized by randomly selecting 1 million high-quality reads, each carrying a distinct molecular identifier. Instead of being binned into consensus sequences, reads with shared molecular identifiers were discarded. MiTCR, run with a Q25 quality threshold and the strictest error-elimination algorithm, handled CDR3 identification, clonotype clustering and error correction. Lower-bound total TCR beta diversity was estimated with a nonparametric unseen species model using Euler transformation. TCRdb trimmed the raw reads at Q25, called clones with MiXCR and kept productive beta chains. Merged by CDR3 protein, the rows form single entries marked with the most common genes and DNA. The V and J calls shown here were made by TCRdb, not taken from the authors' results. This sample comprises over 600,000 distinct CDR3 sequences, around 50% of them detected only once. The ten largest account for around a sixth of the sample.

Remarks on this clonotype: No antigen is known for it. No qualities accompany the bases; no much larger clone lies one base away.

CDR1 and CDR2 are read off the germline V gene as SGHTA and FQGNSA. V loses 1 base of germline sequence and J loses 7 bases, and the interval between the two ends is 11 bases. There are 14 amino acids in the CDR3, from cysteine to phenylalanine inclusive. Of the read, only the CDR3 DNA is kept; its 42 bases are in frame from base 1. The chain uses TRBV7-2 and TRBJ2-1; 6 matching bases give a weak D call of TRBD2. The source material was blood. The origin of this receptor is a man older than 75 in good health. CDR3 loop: CASSLDRAGNEQFF. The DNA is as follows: TGTGCCAGCAGCTTAGATCGTGCGGGGAATGAGCAGTTCTTC.